This T cell receptor (beta chain) was recorded in a study of T cell changes during pregnancy in multiple sclerosis. CDR1 and CDR2 (germline): SGHTS, YDEGEE. CDR3 length equals 15 residues. V dropped 4 bases and J dropped 3; count of bases not matched to a gene: 10. Here immunoSEQ multiplex PCR was the method, and the copy in TCRdb shows in-frame clones only, minus some. The table lists 40,000 or so clones, 90% of them singletons, with less than 6.5% in the top ten. The sequence was obtained from a female donor in good health, enrolled as a control in a pregnancy study. V is TRBV5-8 and J is TRBJ2-7; 7 positions match TRBD2. The specimen comprised peripheral blood, sampled in the third trimester of pregnancy. CDR3 amino acids: CASSQRRDYSYEQYF. The CDR3 DNA is TGTGCCAGCAGCCAGCGCCGGGACTACAGCTACGAGCAGTACTTC.